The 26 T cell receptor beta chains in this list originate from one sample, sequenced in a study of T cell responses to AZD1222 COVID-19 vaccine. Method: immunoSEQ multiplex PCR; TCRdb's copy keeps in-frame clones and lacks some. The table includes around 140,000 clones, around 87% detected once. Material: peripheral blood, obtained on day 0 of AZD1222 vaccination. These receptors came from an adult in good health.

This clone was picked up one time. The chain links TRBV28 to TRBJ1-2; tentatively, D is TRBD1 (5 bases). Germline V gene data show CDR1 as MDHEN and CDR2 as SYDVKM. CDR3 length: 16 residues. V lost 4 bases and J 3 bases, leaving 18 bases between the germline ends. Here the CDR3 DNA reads TGTGCCAGCAGTTCTACCCCGGGGCAGGGAGACTATGGCTACACCTTC. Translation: CASSSTPGQGDYGYTF.

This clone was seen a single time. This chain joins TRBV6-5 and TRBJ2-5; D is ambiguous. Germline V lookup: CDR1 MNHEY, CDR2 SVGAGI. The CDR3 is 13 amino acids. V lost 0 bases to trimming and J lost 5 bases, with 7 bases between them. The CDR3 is CASSYSVLETQYF. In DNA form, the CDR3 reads TGTGCCAGCAGTTACTCGGTCTTGGAGACCCAGTACTTC.

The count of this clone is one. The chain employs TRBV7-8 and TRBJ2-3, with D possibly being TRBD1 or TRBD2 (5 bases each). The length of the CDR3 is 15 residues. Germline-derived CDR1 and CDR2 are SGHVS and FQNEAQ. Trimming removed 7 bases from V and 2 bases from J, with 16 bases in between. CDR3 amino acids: CASTLIRDHTDTQYF. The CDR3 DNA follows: TGTGCCAGCACCCTTATCCGGGACCACACAGATACGCAGTATTTT.

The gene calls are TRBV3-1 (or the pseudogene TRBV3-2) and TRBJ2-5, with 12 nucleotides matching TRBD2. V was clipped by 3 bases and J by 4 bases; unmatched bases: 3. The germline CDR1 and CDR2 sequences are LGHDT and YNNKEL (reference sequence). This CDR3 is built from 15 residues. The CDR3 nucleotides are TGTGCCAGCAGCCAGGTACTAGCGGGGGGAGAGACCCAGTACTTC. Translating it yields CASSQVLAGGETQYF.

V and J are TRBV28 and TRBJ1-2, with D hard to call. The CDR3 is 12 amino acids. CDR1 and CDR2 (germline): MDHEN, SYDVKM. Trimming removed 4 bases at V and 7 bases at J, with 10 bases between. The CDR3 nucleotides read TGTGCCAGCAGTTCCCCCGCCCTTGGCTACACCTTC. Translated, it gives CASSSPALGYTF.

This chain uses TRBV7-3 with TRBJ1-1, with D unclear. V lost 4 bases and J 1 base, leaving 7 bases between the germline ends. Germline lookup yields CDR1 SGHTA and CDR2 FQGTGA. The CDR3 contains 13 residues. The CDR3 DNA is TGTGCCAGCAGCTCCCGGCGGAACACTGAAGCTTTCTTT. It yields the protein CASSSRRNTEAFF. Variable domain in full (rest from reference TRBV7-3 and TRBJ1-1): GAGVSQTPSNKVTEKGKYVELRCDPISGHTALYWYRQSLGQGPEFLIYFQGTGAADDSGLPNDRFFAVRPEGSVSTLKIQRTERGDSAVYLCASSSRRNTEAFFGQGTRLTVV.

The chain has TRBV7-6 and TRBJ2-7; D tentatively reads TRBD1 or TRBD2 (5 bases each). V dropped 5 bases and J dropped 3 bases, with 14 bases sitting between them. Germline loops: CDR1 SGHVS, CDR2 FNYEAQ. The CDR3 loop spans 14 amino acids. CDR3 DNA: TGTGCCAGCAGCCCCGGTTGGGACGACTACGAGCAGTACTTC. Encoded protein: CASSPGWDDYEQYF.

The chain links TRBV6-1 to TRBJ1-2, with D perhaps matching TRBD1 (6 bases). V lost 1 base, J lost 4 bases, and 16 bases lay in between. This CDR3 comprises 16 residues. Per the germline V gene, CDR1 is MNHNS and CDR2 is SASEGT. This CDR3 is CASSEGIRGASYGYTF. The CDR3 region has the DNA TGTGCCAGCAGTGAAGGTATCCGGGGGGCTAGCTATGGCTACACCTTC.

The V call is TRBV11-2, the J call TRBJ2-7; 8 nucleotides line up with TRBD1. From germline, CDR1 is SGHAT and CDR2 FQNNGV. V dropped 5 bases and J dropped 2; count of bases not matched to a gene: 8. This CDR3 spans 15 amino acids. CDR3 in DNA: TGTGCCAGCAGCGAGGTTGGCAGGGGGCCCTACGAGCAGTACTTC. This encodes CASSEVGRGPYEQYF.

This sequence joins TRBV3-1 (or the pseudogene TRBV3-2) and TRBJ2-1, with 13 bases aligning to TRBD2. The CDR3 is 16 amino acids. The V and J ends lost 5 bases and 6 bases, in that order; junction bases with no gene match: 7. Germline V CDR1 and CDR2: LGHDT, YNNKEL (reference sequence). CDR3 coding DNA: TGTGCCAGCAGCGATCACGGGACTAGCGGGACCAATGAGCAGTTCTTC. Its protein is CASSDHGTSGTNEQFF.

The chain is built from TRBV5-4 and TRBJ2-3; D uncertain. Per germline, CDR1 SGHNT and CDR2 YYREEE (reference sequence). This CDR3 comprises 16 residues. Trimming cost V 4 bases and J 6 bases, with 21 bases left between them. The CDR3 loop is CASSLPTSTVIDTQYF. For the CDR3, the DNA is TGTGCCAGCAGCCTCCCGACATCTACAGTAATTGATACGCAGTATTTT.

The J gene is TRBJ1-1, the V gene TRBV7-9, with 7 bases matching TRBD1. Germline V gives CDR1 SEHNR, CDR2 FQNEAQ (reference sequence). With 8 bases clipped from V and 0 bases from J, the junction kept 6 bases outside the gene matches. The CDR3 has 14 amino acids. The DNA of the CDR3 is TGTGCCAGCGGGGACAGAACTATGAACACTGAAGCTTTCTTT. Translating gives CASGDRTMNTEAFF.

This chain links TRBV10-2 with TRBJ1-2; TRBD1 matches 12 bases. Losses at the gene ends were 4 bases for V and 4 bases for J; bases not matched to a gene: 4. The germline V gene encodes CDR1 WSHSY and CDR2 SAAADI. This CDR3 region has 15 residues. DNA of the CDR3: TGCGCCAGCAGTGCTCCGGGACAGGGGGCCTATGGCTACACCTTC. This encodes CASSAPGQGAYGYTF.

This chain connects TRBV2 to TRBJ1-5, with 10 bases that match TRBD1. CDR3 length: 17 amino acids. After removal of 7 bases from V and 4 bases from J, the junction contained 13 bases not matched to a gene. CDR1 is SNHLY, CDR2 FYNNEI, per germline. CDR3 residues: CASKKEGTGAFNQPQHF. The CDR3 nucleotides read TGTGCCAGCAAAAAGGAAGGGACAGGGGCGTTTAATCAGCCCCAGCATTTT.

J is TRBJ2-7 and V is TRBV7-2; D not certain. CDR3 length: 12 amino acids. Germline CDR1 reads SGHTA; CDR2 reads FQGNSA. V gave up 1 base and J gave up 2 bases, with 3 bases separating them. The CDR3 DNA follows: TGTGCCAGCAGCTTAGATACCTACGAGCAGTACTTC. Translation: CASSLDTYEQYF.

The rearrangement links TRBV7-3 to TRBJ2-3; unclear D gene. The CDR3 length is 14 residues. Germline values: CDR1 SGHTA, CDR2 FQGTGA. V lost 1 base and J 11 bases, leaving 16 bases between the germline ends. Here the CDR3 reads CASSLMATGLGQYF. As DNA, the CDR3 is TGTGCCAGCAGCTTAATGGCGACCGGTCTTGGGCAGTATTTT. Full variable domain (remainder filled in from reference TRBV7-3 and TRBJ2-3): GAGVSQTPSNKVTEKGKYVELRCDPISGHTALYWYRQSLGQGPEFLIYFQGTGAADDSGLPNDRFFAVRPEGSVSTLKIQRTERGDSAVYLCASSLMATGLGQYFGPGTRLTVL.

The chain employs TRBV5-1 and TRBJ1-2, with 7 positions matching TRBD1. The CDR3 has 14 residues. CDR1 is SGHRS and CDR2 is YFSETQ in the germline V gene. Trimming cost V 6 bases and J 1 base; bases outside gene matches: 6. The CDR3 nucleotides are TGCGCCAGCAAACGGACAGGTGGTAACTATGGCTACACCTTC. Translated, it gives CASKRTGGNYGYTF.

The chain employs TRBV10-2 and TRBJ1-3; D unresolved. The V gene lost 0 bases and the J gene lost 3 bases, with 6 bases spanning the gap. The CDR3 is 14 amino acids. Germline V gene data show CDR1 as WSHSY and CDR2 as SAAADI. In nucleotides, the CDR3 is TGCGCCAGCAGTGAGTCCGGGTATGGAAACACCATATATTTT. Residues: CASSESGYGNTIYF.

The CDR3 is CAKETGYGESPLHF. CDR3 in DNA: TGTGCTAAAGAAACCGGGTACGGGGAATCACCCCTCCACTTT. The gene calls are TRBV30 and TRBJ1-6; D uncertain. The germline V gene has CDR1 GTSNPN and CDR2 SVGIG (reference sequence). The CDR3 totals 14 residues.

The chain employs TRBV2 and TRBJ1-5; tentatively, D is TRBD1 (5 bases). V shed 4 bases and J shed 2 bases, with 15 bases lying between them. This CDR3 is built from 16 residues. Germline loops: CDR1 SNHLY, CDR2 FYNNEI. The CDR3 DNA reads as TGTGCCAGCAGTGTGGGAATGAGAGGGGGCAATCAGCCCCAGCATTTT. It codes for CASSVGMRGGNQPQHF.

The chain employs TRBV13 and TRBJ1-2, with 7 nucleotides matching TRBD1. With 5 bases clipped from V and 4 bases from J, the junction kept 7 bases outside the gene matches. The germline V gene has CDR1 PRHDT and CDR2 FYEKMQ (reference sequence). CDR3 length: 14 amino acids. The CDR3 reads CASSGTGQSYGYTF. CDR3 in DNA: TGTGCCAGCAGCGGAACGGGACAGTCCTATGGCTACACCTTC.

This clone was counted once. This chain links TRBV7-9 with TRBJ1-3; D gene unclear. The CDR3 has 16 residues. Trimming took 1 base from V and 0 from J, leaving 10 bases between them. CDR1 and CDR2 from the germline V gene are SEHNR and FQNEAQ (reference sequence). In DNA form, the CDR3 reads TGTGCCAGCAGCTTAGGGCAGCCAGCCTCTGGAAACACCATATATTTT. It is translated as CASSLGQPASGNTIYF.

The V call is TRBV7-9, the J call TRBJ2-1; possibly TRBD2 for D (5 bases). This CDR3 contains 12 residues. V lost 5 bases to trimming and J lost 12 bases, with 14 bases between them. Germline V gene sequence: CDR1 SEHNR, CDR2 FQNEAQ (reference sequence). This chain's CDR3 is CASSKGAVPQFF. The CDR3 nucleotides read TGTGCCAGCAGCAAGGGAGCGGTTCCGCAGTTCTTC.

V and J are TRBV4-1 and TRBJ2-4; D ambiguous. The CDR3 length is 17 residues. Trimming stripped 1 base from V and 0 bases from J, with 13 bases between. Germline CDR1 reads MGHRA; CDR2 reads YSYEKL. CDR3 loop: CASSQVEQSLAKNIQYF. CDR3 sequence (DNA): TGCGCCAGCAGCCAAGTCGAACAGAGTCTAGCCAAAAACATTCAGTACTTC.

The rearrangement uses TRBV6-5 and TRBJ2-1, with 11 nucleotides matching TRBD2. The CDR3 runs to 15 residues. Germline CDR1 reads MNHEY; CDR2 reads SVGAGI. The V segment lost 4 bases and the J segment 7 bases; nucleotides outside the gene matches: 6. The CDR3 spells CASSLLAGGPNEQFF. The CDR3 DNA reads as TGTGCCAGCAGTTTGTTAGCGGGGGGGCCAAATGAGCAGTTCTTC.

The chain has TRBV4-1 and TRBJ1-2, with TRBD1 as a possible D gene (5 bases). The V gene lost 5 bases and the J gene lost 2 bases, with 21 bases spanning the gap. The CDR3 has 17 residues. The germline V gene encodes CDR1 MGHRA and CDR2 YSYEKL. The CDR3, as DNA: TGCGCCAGCAGCAAAAAACACCAGGGAAGGTCCAACTATGGCTACACCTTC. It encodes CASSKKHQGRSNYGYTF.